This entry concerns a single T cell receptor (beta chain). Many counts were recorded for this clonotype. Its antigen target is currently unknown. The record has no base qualities; no much larger clone is one base away. This entry is derived from a study of regulatory T cells in long-lasting Graves disease (dated by TCRdb to the early 2020s). About the full investigation: Newly diagnosed Graves' disease patients had taken antithyroid drugs for less than 3 months. Persistent Graves' disease patients were compared with newly diagnosed Graves' disease patients by peripheral blood TCR sequencing and RNA sequencing. The study took place in China and was registered as a clinical trial. A total of roughly 35 samples underwent TCR sequencing: about 13 from persistent and some 20 from newly diagnosed Graves' disease patients. Findings and caveats that apply to the study as a whole: Sequencing and analysis were restricted to the TCR beta chain. Because the primary lesion, thyroid tissue, could not be accessed, the study looked at peripheral blood alone. TRBV28, TRBJ1-2 and TRBJ2-5 were preferentially used in persistent disease, while TRBV20-1 and TRBJ2-1 were favored in newly diagnosed disease. As a limitation, the authors acknowledged that the small sample size may reduce accuracy. Patients with persistent disease shared more public clonotypes (fewer than 3,000) than newly diagnosed patients did (more than 900). Compared with newly diagnosed patients, persistent Graves' disease patients had lower TCR Shannon entropy and fewer highly expanded clones, which suggests clonal expansion.

Library creation used multiplex PCR. TCRdb records Illumina HiSeq 4000 as the sequencer. CDR3 regions were amplified by Arm-PCR with iRepertoire HTBI primers to construct TCR beta libraries. Before sequencing, the PCR products went through gel purification. The original methods were these. Gene usage analysis of CDR3 amino acid clonotypes relied on the 55 to 80 TRBV and 12 to 15 TRBJ segments identified across samples. COPE and FqMerger were used to merge the filtered high-quality paired reads into contigs. BLAST was used to align contigs to IMGT TRBV, TRBD and TRBJ reference genes, with CDR3 defined following IMGT. Any clonotype with a frequency above 0.1% was classified as a highly expanded clone. Shannon entropy was used to measure repertoire diversity, and the Gini coefficient was used to measure V-J evenness. Clonotypes shared by more than one individual were considered public. Through fastp at Q25 and MiXCR, TCRdb rebuilt clones from the public reads, retaining in-frame beta chains. Each record represents a unique CDR3 protein, reported with the most common genes and DNA among its rows. The V and J calls and clone size come from TCRdb's table, not from the authors' own analysis. The sample table shows over 200,000 distinct CDR3 sequences, and 15% to 20% are seen once. About 20% of the sample lies in the top ten.

Per the publication, the time point label means: newly diagnosed GD, antithyroid drugs for less than 3 months. RNA was extracted from PBMCs in TRIzol for both TCR sequencing and RNA sequencing. Graves' disease was diagnosed according to American Thyroid Association guidelines. Recruitment of patients was carried out at an endocrinology department in Xi'an, China. Each patient gave about 8.1 milliliters of peripheral blood, collected in an EDTA anticoagulant tube. Ficoll Paque Plus density gradient separation was used to isolate PBMCs, and no further T cell sorting was performed. An Agilent 2100 Bioanalyzer and agarose gel were used to check RNA quality, while a NanoDrop 2000 measured RNA concentration. CDR1 and CDR2 are drawn from the germline V gene: MNHNS, SASEGT. V is pared back by 4 bases and J by 0 bases, with 10 bases lying between the germline termini. Reading from cysteine to phenylalanine, the CDR3 counts 15 amino acids. The kept DNA is CDR3 alone, 45 bases in frame from the first base.

This chain is built from TRBV6-1 and TRBJ1-3; confidence is insufficient to name the D gene. The receptor comes from a female donor with Graves disease. The sequenced sample was peripheral blood mononuclear cells (PBMCs), obtained at new diagnosis, from a patient treated with antithyroid drugs. In nucleotide form, the sequence is TGTGCCAGCAGTGCCCACGGCCTCTCTGGAAACACCATATATTTT. This translates into CASSAHGLSGNTIYF.